These 18 T cell receptor beta chains share one sample of origin, sequenced in a study of identifying expanded T cells in peripheral blood. The table came from immunoSEQ multiplex PCR; TCRdb's copy has only in-frame clones and leaves some out. Of about 130,000 clones in the sample, approximately 86% were seen once. Material for sequencing was blood. These receptors came from a person aged 18 to 75 in good health.

V and J are TRBV23-1 and TRBJ1-5; D not resolved. TRBV23-1 is recorded as an ORF, its role being uncertain. Trimming pared 8 bases from V and 1 base from J, leaving 12 bases between. This CDR3 is 14 amino acids long. The CDR3 sequence is CASPPADSNQPQHF. The CDR3 DNA reads TGCGCCAGCCCACCAGCCGACAGCAATCAGCCCCAGCATTTT.

The chain joins TRBV27 to TRBJ1-1; possible D gene TRBD1, 5 bases. Trimming took off 8 bases at V and 5 bases at J, with 27 bases between the two ends. The CDR3 totals 17 residues. Germline CDR1 is MNHEY and CDR2 is SMNVEV (reference sequence). The CDR3 DNA reads TGTGCCAGCGGGGGGGATGGTGGGGCCTCGGGGGGTACTGAAGCTTTCTTT. It is translated as CASGGDGGASGGTEAFF.

This CDR3 is CASIPIGQGNEQYF. The CDR3 nucleotides read TGTGCCAGCATCCCAATTGGACAGGGCAACGAGCAGTACTTC. The genes are TRBV6-4 and TRBJ2-7; 8 bases fit TRBD1. V trimming: 7 bases; J trimming: 5 bases; junction bases outside the gene matches: 10. Germline V gene lookup returns CDR1 MRHNA and CDR2 SNTAGT. The CDR3 is 14 residues long.

The rearrangement links TRBV10-3 to TRBJ1-2; 9 bases line up with TRBD1. V was clipped by 6 bases and J by 3 bases; unmatched bases: 14. CDR3 size: 17 residues. Germline assignment: CDR1 ENHRY and CDR2 SYGVKD. CDR3 sequence (DNA): TGTGCCATCAGAGAGGGACAGGGTGGAGGTCGGGACTATGGCTACACCTTC. It translates to CAIREGQGGGRDYGYTF.

The rearrangement uses TRBV2 and TRBJ2-7; the D gene is possibly TRBD1 (6 bases). V was pared by 6 bases and J by 3 bases, with 12 bases between. The CDR3 is made up of 13 amino acids. Germline V gives CDR1 SNHLY, CDR2 FYNNEI. The CDR3 protein is CASSLGGDYEQYF. CDR3 bases: TGTGCCAGCAGCCTAGGGGGTGACTACGAGCAGTACTTC.

This clone showed up just once. The chain combines TRBV7-8 with TRBJ2-3, with D perhaps TRBD1 (6 bases). The CDR3 loop spans 15 amino acids. V was cut by 5 bases and J by 2 bases, with 14 bases left in between. Germline V gives CDR1 SGHVS, CDR2 FQNEAQ. CDR3 protein: CASSQRGGDTDTQYF. CDR3 in DNA: TGTGCCAGCAGCCAAAGAGGGGGTGACACAGATACGCAGTATTTT. The entire variable domain, with the rest obtained from reference TRBV7-8 and TRBJ2-3, is as follows: GAGVSQSPRYKVAKRGQDVALRCDPISGHVSLFWYQQALGQGPEFLTYFQNEAQLDKSGLPSDRFFAERPEGSVSTLKIQRTQQEDSAVYLCASSQRGGDTDTQYFGPGTRLTVL.

The CDR3 protein is CASSIDVLAGGPPYEQYF. The CDR3 coding sequence is TGTGCCAGTAGTATAGATGTTCTAGCGGGAGGGCCTCCCTACGAGCAGTACTTC. V and J are TRBV19 and TRBJ2-7, with 12 bases lining up with TRBD2. The ends lost 0 bases at V and 2 bases at J; junction bases unmatched: 8. The CDR3 runs 18 residues. Germline CDR1 reads LNHDA; CDR2 reads SQIVND (reference sequence).

The J gene is TRBJ2-7, the V gene TRBV18, with D possibly being TRBD1 or TRBD2 (5 bases each). CDR1 and CDR2 (germline): KGHSH, LQKENI. With 6 bases removed from V and 3 bases from J, the gap between germline ends came to 18 bases. This CDR3 comprises 15 residues. The CDR3 bases are TGTGCCAGCTCTCCTAGGGACCGGGCTGGCTACGAGCAGTACTTC. Protein product: CASSPRDRAGYEQYF.

J is TRBJ1-2 and V is TRBV18; D unresolved. This CDR3 comprises 12 residues. Trimming took off 2 bases at V and 7 bases at J, with 8 bases between the two ends. Germline CDR1 reads KGHSH; CDR2 reads LQKENI. In DNA, the CDR3 is TGTGCCAGCTCACCATCCGAGGGTGGCTACACCTTC. This codes for CASSPSEGGYTF.

The genes are TRBV27 and TRBJ2-5; no definite D call. V shed 4 bases and J shed 4 bases, with 10 bases lying between them. The CDR3 runs to 13 residues. CDR1 and CDR2 from the germline V gene are MNHEY and SMNVEV (reference sequence). The DNA of the CDR3 is TGTGCCAGCAGTTCAGGCAGACGAGAGACCCAGTACTTC. Protein: CASSSGRRETQYF.

The gene calls are TRBV28 and TRBJ1-3, with a tentative D call TRBD1 (6 bases). The CDR3 totals 16 residues. Germline V gene lookup returns CDR1 MDHEN and CDR2 SYDVKM. The ends were cut back, 3 bases at V and 0 bases at J, with 12 bases in the middle. The CDR3 reads CASSFGGGPSGNTIYF. The CDR3 DNA is TGTGCCAGCAGTTTTGGGGGGGGGCCCTCTGGAAACACCATATATTTT.

This clone appeared once. V and J are TRBV28 and TRBJ2-7; 11 bases fit TRBD2. There are 16 residues in the CDR3. Germline values: CDR1 MDHEN, CDR2 SYDVKM. The trim removed 5 bases at V and 5 bases at J, leaving 11 bases unmatched. The CDR3 reads CASSGASGRWVHEQYF. The CDR3 DNA reads as TGTGCCAGCAGTGGCGCTAGCGGGAGGTGGGTTCACGAGCAGTACTTC.

This rearrangement joins TRBV11-2 to TRBJ1-1, with unresolved D. The V gene's germline CDR1 is SGHAT and CDR2 FQNNGV. This CDR3 comprises 17 residues. V lost 0 bases to trimming and J lost 1 base, with 15 bases between them. As DNA, the CDR3 is TGTGCCAGCAGCTTAGATCTCAGTGTCGGGAGGAACACTGAAGCTTTCTTT. The encoded protein is CASSLDLSVGRNTEAFF. Together with reference TRBV11-2 and TRBJ1-1, the CDR3 gives the full variable domain: EAGVAQSPRYKIIEKRQSVAFWCNPISGHATLYWYQQILGQGPKLLIQFQNNGVVDDSQLPKDRFSAERLKGVDSTLKIQPAKLEDSAVYLCASSLDLSVGRNTEAFFGQGTRLTVV.

As to this clone: The sample has other DNA sequences that encode this CDR3 too. This chain uses TRBV30 with TRBJ2-6; D not certain. The germline V gene encodes CDR1 GTSNPN and CDR2 SVGIG (reference sequence). V was pared by 0 bases and J by 0 bases, with 0 bases between. The CDR3 loop spans 13 amino acids. CDR3: CAWSVSGANVLTF. For the CDR3, the DNA is TGTGCCTGGAGTGTCTCTGGGGCCAACGTCCTGACTTTC.

This chain joins TRBV7-3 and TRBJ2-5; tentative D call: TRBD1 (5 bases). Trimming removed 5 bases from V and 4 bases from J, with 5 bases in between. Germline-derived CDR1 and CDR2 are SGHTA and FQGTGA. CDR3 length equals 11 residues. The CDR3 region is CASSQGETQYF. The CDR3 coding sequence is TGTGCCAGCAGCCAGGGAGAGACCCAGTACTTC.

CDR3 protein: CASSSPDGYTEAFF. As DNA, the CDR3 is TGCGCCAGCAGCTCTCCGGACGGGTACACTGAAGCTTTCTTT. The genes are TRBV5-1 and TRBJ1-1; no clear D gene. Germline lookup yields CDR1 SGHRS and CDR2 YFSETQ. V was trimmed by 3 bases and J by 3 bases, leaving 12 bases between them. The CDR3 spans 14 residues.

The gene calls are TRBV19 and TRBJ1-2; the D gene is possibly TRBD1 (5 bases). Between the trimmed V and J ends, which lost 3 bases and 5 bases, there was a span of 16 bases. The CDR3 extends over 15 amino acids. Per the germline V gene, CDR1 is LNHDA and CDR2 is SQIVND (reference sequence). The chain's CDR3 is CASSIPGGRSYGYTF. As DNA, the CDR3 is TGTGCCAGTAGTATTCCCGGGGGGAGAAGTTATGGCTACACCTTC.

This clone was picked up one time. V gene TRBV7-8 combines with J gene TRBJ1-1; no firm D call. The CDR3 spans 14 residues. Germline assignment: CDR1 SGHVS and CDR2 FQNEAQ. Trimming stripped 4 bases from V and 11 bases from J, with 20 bases between. This CDR3 is CASSSDGRPVRAFF. CDR3 DNA sequence: TGTGCCAGCAGCTCGGACGGCAGACCCGTGAGGGCTTTCTTT.